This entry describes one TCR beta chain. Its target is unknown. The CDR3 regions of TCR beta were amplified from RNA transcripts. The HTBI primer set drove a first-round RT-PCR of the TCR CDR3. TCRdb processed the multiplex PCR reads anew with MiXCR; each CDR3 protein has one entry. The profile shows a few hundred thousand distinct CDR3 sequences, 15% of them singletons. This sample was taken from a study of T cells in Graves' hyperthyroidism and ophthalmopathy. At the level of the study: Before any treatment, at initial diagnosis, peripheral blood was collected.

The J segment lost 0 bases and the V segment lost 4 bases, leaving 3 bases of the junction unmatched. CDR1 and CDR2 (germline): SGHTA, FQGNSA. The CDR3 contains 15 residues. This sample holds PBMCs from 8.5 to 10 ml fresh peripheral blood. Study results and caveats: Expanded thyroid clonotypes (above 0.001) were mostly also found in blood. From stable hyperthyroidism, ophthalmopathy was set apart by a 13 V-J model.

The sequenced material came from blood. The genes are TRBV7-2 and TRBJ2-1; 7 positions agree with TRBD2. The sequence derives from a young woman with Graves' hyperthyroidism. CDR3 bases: TGTGCCAGCAGCTACAGCGGGGTCTCCTACAATGAGCAGTTCTTC. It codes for CASSYSGVSYNEQFF.